This is a list of T cell receptor beta chains from one sample in a study of response to subunit inactivated influenza vaccine. TCRdb re-called the RT-PCR reads through MiXCR, storing one row per CDR3 protein. The data hold 500,000 to 700,000 distinct CDR3 sequences, with under 30% observed a single time. These data also featured in a second study, about T cells expressing NK-cell markers.

Specimen: CD4+ T cells sorted from PBMCs, collected about 11 days after vaccination. These receptors came from a man aged 50 to 59 who received an inactivated influenza vaccine. Each CDR3 is given with its conserved first and last residue. A D gene is named only where the DNA matches it firmly. Clone size is shown for a subset of rows, as once, few, many or a class of expanded clone.

j_gene | v_gene | d_gene | abundance | CDR3nt | CDR3aa
TRBJ2-7 | TRBV7-9 | . | . | TGTGCCAGCAGCTTAGTTGTCAGGGGAGGCGACGAGCAGTACTTC | CASSLVVRGGDEQYF
TRBJ1-1 | TRBV7-9 | . | . | TGTGCCAGCAGCTTATCCCGACTGAACACTGAAGCTTTCTTT | CASSLSRLNTEAFF
TRBJ2-7 | TRBV30 | . | . | TGTGCCTGGAGTGTGGGCGGGGCCGCCAACGAGCAGTACTTC | CAWSVGGAANEQYF
TRBJ2-1 | TRBV7-2 | . | . | TGTGCCAGCAACTTGGGGGGGGCCTATGAGCAGTTCTTC | CASNLGGAYEQFF
TRBJ2-1 | TRBV6-2/TRBV6-3 | TRBD1 | few | TGTGCCAGCAGTCTGTCGGGACAGGGGAACTACAATGAGCAGTTCTTC | CASSLSGQGNYNEQFF
TRBJ2-7 | TRBV20-1 | TRBD1 | . | TGCAGTGAGGGGGCTCTCGTCATGGGCGAGCAGTACTTC | CSEGALVMGEQYF
TRBJ2-3 | TRBV4-1 | . | few | TGCGCCAGCAGCCACCCGATTGAGGGCTATGGCACAGATACGCAGTATTTT | CASSHPIEGYGTDTQYF
TRBJ2-5 | TRBV5-5 | . | . | TGTGCCAGCAGCTTGGCTCAGCAAGAGACCCAGTACTTC | CASSLAQQETQYF
TRBJ1-4 | TRBV6-1 | . | many | TGTGCCAGCAGACTCTCGACCGGTATTAATGAAAAACTGTTTTTT | CASRLSTGINEKLFF
TRBJ1-3 | TRBV7-6 | . | . | TGTGCCAGCAGCCCGACCGGAGTAGCGGGCTCTGGAAACACCATATATTTT | CASSPTGVAGSGNTIYF
TRBJ1-1 | TRBV15 | . | . | TGTGCCACCAGCAGAGAGCAGGGGTATGGCACTGAAGCTTTCTTT | CATSREQGYGTEAFF
TRBJ2-5 | TRBV5-1 | . | few | TGCGCCCGCCAGGGGCGAAGTTGGAAGACCCAGTACTTC | CARQGRSWKTQYF
TRBJ2-7 | TRBV7-2 | TRBD2 | few | TGTGCCAGCAGCCGGGGGGGGACTAGCGCCTCCTACGAGCAGTACTTC | CASSRGGTSASYEQYF
TRBJ1-1 | TRBV5-1 | . | . | TGCGCCAGCAGCTTGGCCCTGGACGGGACTGAAGCTTTCTTT | CASSLALDGTEAFF
TRBJ1-5 | TRBV12-3/TRBV12-4 | TRBD1 | many | TGTGCCAGCAGTCAAGGGGACAGCCCCAATCAGCCCCAGCATTTT | CASSQGDSPNQPQHF
TRBJ2-5 | TRBV5-1 | TRBD1 | many | TGCGCCAGCAGCTATGGACAGGGCGGGGAGACCCAGTACTTC | CASSYGQGGETQYF
TRBJ2-7 | TRBV7-2 | TRBD2 | . | TGTGCCAGCAGCCGGACCGGGACTAGCGGGCTCTACGAGCAGTACTTC | CASSRTGTSGLYEQYF
TRBJ1-6 | TRBV2 | TRBD1 | few | TGTGCCAGCAGTGAGGCTTGGACAGGGGCCTCGCACTTT | CASSEAWTGASHF
TRBJ1-5 | TRBV4-3 | TRBD1 | few | TGCGCCAGCAGCCAAGATTATTCAGGGGGCCATCAGCCCCAGCATTTT | CASSQDYSGGHQPQHF
TRBJ2-1 | TRBV11-3 | TRBD2 | once | TGTGCCAGCAGCCGCGTAGCGGGGTATGAGCAGTTCTTC | CASSRVAGYEQFF
TRBJ1-6 | TRBV9 | . | . | TGTGCCAGCAGTCAGGGCGCAAGAAATTCACCCCTCCACTTT | CASSQGARNSPLHF
TRBJ1-1 | TRBV12-3/TRBV12-4 | . | . | TGTGCCAGCAGTCCGACAGCCTACACTGAAGCTTTCTTT | CASSPTAYTEAFF
TRBJ2-7 | TRBV7-9 | . | . | TGTGCCAGCAGCCAACAGGGTGGGTTTGGCTACGAGCAGTACTTC | CASSQQGGFGYEQYF
TRBJ1-2 | TRBV4-2 | . | many | TGTGCCAGCAGCCGGCAAGAAGGGGGCTACACCTTC | CASSRQEGGYTF
TRBJ2-1 | TRBV4-3 | . | . | TGCGCCAGCAGCCAAGATTTTCGGGACACTGAGAGCTCCTACAATGAGCAGTTCTTC | CASSQDFRDTESSYNEQFF
TRBJ2-1 | TRBV7-3 | TRBD2 | many | TGTGCCAGCAGCCCCGGGGGGGTTCGAAATGAGCAGTTCTTC | CASSPGGVRNEQFF
TRBJ1-2 | TRBV7-9 | TRBD1 | few | TGTGCCAGCAGCGGCAGGGGGGGAAATGGCTACACCTTC | CASSGRGGNGYTF
TRBJ2-1 | TRBV6-5 | . | few | TGTGCCAGCAGTTACTCAGGGACGAAGAATGAGCAGTTCTTC | CASSYSGTKNEQFF
TRBJ2-3 | TRBV4-3 | . | . | TGCGCCAGCAGCCAAGATCACGGGGGCACAGATACGCAGTATTTT | CASSQDHGGTDTQYF
TRBJ2-2 | TRBV5-1 | . | . | TGCGCCAGCAGCTTAGACGACCCGAACACCGGGGAGCTGTTTTTT | CASSLDDPNTGELFF
TRBJ2-1 | TRBV6-1 | TRBD2 | . | TGTGCCAGCGGTAATAGCGGGAAGAGCTCCTACAATGAGCAGTTCTTC | CASGNSGKSSYNEQFF
TRBJ1-5 | TRBV20-1 | . | few | TGCAGTGCTAGAGACCCCAATCAGCCCCAGCATTTT | CSARDPNQPQHF
TRBJ2-4 | TRBV2 | . | few | TGTGCCAGCAGTCCCCGGGGTCAGGGAAACATTCAGTACTTC | CASSPRGQGNIQYF
TRBJ2-5 | TRBV18 | . | . | TGTGCCAGCTCCCCGGGGTACGGAATACCGGCCGGAGAGACCCAGTACTTC | CASSPGYGIPAGETQYF
TRBJ1-2 | TRBV7-2 | . | . | TGTGCCAGCAGCTCCCTCCGGACTTACACCTTC | CASSSLRTYTF
TRBJ2-5 | TRBV7-2 | TRBD2 | . | TGTGCCAGCAGCTTCACTAGCGGGGCATCCGAGACCCAGTACTTC | CASSFTSGASETQYF
TRBJ2-3 | TRBV29-1 | TRBD2 | . | TGCAGCGTTGGAGGGGAAAGCGGGGTGGGCACAGATACGCAGTATTTT | CSVGGESGVGTDTQYF
TRBJ2-5 | TRBV7-9 | TRBD1 | few | TGTGCCAGCAGCTTCGCACAGGGGGCTGGAGAGACCCAGTACTTC | CASSFAQGAGETQYF
TRBJ2-5 | TRBV6-2/TRBV6-3 | TRBD2 | once | TGTGCCAGCACCCCCCCCCGACTAGCGGGTCGGGAGACCCAGTACTTC | CASTPPRLAGRETQYF
TRBJ2-1 | TRBV4-2 | . | . | TGTGCCAGCAGCCAAGGGTCGGACTACAACAATGAGCAGTTCTTC | CASSQGSDYNNEQFF
TRBJ2-7 | TRBV20-1 | . | . | TGCAGTGCTAGAGCGACGGTTGAGCAGTACTTC | CSARATVEQYF
TRBJ1-4 | TRBV20-1 | . | few | TGCAGTGCTAGGGAAGGGGCCGGGGAAAAACTGTTTTTT | CSAREGAGEKLFF
TRBJ2-2 | TRBV5-1 | . | . | TGCGCCAGCAGCTTGAACGTCATCAACACCGGGGAGCTGTTTTTT | CASSLNVINTGELFF